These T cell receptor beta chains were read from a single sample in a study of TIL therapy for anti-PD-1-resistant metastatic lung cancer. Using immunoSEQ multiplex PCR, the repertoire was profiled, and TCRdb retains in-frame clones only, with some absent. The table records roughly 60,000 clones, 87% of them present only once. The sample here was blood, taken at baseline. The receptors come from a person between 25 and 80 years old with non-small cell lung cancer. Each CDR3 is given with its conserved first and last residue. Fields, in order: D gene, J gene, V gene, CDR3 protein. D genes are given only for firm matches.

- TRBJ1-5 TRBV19 CASKNDRSNQPQHF
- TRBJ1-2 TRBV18 CASSPGVGRANYGYTF
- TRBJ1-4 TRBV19 CASSQPHRVTNEKLFF
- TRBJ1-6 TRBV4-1 CASSQDRVNSPLHF
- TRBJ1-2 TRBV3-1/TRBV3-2 CASSLRLDNGYTF
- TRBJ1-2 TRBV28 CASSSGGNYGYTF
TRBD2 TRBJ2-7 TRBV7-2 CASSSALAGGYEQYF
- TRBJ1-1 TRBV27 CASSFTGSGRALEAFF
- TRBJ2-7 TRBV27 CASSLRATSYEQYF
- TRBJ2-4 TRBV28 CASSFSTKNIQYF
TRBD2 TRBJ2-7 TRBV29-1 CSVERREGPYEQYF
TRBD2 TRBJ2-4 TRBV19 CASSIRAAGGAKNIQYF
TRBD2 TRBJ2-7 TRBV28 CASSKLAGDSYEQYF
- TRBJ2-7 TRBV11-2 CASSSGPQYEQYF
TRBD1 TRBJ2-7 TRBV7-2 CALLGGRYEQYF
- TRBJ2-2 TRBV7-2 CASNLATRGGELFF
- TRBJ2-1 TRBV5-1 CASSLETVRMYNEQFF
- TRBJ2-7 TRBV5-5 CASSLADLSYEQYF
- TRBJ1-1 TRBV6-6 CASSYGGKGQAFF
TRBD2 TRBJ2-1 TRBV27 CASSLSGSSYNEQFF
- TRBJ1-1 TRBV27 CASTLRGGWTEAFF
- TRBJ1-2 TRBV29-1 CSVRTPEGYTF
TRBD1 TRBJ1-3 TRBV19 CASSVAGTGGSGNTIYF
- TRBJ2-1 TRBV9 CASSVAGWDYNEQFF
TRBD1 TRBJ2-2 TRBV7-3 CASSLMGQGAGELFF
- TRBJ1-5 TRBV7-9 CASSPGWDGNQPQHF
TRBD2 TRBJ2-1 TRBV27 CASSSLAGAQTYNEQFF
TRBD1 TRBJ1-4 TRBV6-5 CASSKTGEDEKLFF
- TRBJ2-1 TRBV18 CASSPPSGTQGGFF
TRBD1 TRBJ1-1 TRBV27 CASSQTGGAYTEAFF
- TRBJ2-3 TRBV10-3 CAISGSAGSTDTQYF
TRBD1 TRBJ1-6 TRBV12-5 CASGRLPDRVNSPLHF
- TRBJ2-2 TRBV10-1 CASASTGELFF
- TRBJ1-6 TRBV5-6 CASSLGSVNSPLHF
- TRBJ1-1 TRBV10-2 CASNPTYLNTEAFF
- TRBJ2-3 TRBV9 CASNRLGGGPDTQYF
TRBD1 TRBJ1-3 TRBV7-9 CASTAKGTAECEDSGNTIYF
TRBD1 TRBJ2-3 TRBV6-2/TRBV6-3 CASSQQRDRGGDTQYF
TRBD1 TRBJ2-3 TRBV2 CASRPGQGNADTQYF
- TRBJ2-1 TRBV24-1 CATSARDRLGGEQFF
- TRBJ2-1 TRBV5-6 CASTAGRYNEQFF
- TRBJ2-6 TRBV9 CASSSHRVKPSGANVLTF
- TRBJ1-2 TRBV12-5 CASGLVLGQGTNYGYTF
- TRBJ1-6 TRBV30 CAWTGARGSYNSPLHF